This entry describes one TCR beta chain. Its antigen remains unknown. The sample comes from a study of identical twins. V gave up 10 bases and J gave up 10 bases; unmatched junction bases: 12. The CDR3 is 12 amino acids. Whole-study findings and limits: Beta clonotypes that were abundant in cord blood contained fewer insertions, a pattern absent from memory repertoires. Its conclusions, products of cross-sectional statistical analysis, did not come from following the same donors.

TCRdb used MiXCR to reprocess the 5' RACE reads, holding one entry per CDR3 protein. The sample holds about 520,000 distinct CDR3 sequences; approximately 22% are singletons and the top ten take about 0.93%. A further study also used this sample, focusing on T cells expressing NK-cell markers. That work adds: Nothing established the HCMV specificity of expanded NKG2C+ T cell clones.

Sequenced input: CD4+ T cells sorted from blood. The chain is built from TRBV12-3 or TRBV12-4 and TRBJ1-1; TRBD1 agrees at 7 bases. The TCR sequence derives from a young woman in good health. The CDR3 DNA follows: TGTGCCAAGGGGGCCCCTGGGAAGCCAGCTTTCTTT. Translating gives CAKGAPGKPAFF.